These 32 T cell receptor beta chains were all obtained from the same sample, sequenced in a study of CD8 T cells in ankylosing spondylitis. Study-wide results and limits: Among TCR beta sequences, a motif of roughly 8 highly homologous variants appeared characteristic of ankylosing spondylitis blood.

For these receptors, no antigen is known. TCRdb re-analysed the 5' RACE reads in MiXCR, keeping a single row per CDR3 protein. Found here are roughly 370,000 distinct CDR3 sequences, approximately 20% of them singletons; the top ten hold less than 20%. The specimen sequenced was blood, either unsorted or a sorted T cell fraction (not recorded which). The receptors originated from a male donor with ankylosing spondylitis.

The chain links TRBV5-1 to TRBJ2-5; no definite D call. CDR3 length: 14 amino acids. Trimming took 1 base from V and 2 from J, leaving 9 bases between them. In germline, CDR1 is SGHRS, CDR2 YFSETQ. The CDR3 nucleotides are TGCGCCAGCAGCTTGCTGACGGTTCAAGAGACCCAGTACTTC. Amino acids: CASSLLTVQETQYF.

This chain uses TRBV12-3 or TRBV12-4 with TRBJ2-2, with 8 bases identical to TRBD1. J was trimmed by 3 bases and V by 5 bases; bases with no gene match: 8. The CDR3 contains 16 residues. The CDR3 DNA reads TGTGCCAGCAGTCGGACAGGGACGCATGACACCGGGGAGCTGTTTTTT. Protein product: CASSRTGTHDTGELFF.

The chain joins TRBV29-1 to TRBJ1-2, with D unresolved. This CDR3 region has 10 residues. V was cut by 4 bases and J by 4 bases, with 4 bases left in between. The germline CDR1 and CDR2 sequences are SQVTM and ANQGSEA. This CDR3 is CSVGPYGYTF. The CDR3 region has the DNA TGCAGCGTTGGGCCCTATGGCTACACCTTC.

This clonotype came up a few times. V usage is TRBV6-5 and J usage is TRBJ2-1; 7 positions agree with TRBD1. Germline lookup yields CDR1 MNHEY and CDR2 SVGAGI. This CDR3 comprises 14 residues. Trimming took 7 bases from V and 7 from J; bases not matched to a gene: 10. The CDR3 DNA follows: TGTGCCAGCATTACCGGACAGGTGGAGAATGAGCAGTTCTTC. This codes for CASITGQVENEQFF.

This clonotype occurred a few times. The chain has TRBV4-1 and TRBJ2-3; 10 nucleotides agree with TRBD2. This CDR3 comprises 16 residues. The V gene's germline CDR1 is MGHRA and CDR2 YSYEKL. V gave up 4 bases and J gave up 6 bases; unmatched junction bases: 10. This chain's CDR3 is CASSPRLAGQGDTQYF. CDR3 coding DNA: TGCGCCAGCAGCCCGCGACTAGCGGGCCAGGGCGATACGCAGTATTTT.

The V call is TRBV18, the J call TRBJ2-7; D ambiguous. Germline V gene sequence: CDR1 KGHSH, CDR2 LQKENI. The CDR3 runs 15 residues. With 4 bases removed from V and 2 bases from J, the gap between germline ends came to 15 bases. CDR3 nucleotides: TGTGCCAGCTCACAACCTGGCAGGTTCCCCTACGAGCAGTACTTC. It is translated as CASSQPGRFPYEQYF.

The chain combines TRBV29-1 with TRBJ2-5, with a tentative D call TRBD2 (6 bases). The CDR3 sequence is 13 residues long. Per the germline V gene, CDR1 is SQVTM and CDR2 is ANQGSEA. The V end was cut by 7 bases, the J end by 2 bases, with 14 bases between. The CDR3 DNA follows: TGCAGCGCCCCGGGTCGGGGGCAAGAGACCCAGTACTTC. Translating it yields CSAPGRGQETQYF.

J is TRBJ2-3 and V is TRBV7-8; 13 nucleotides match TRBD2. This CDR3 is built from 16 residues. V trimming: 4 bases; J trimming: 3 bases; junction bases outside the gene matches: 4. Germline V gene data show CDR1 as SGHVS and CDR2 as FQNEAQ. The CDR3 DNA reads TGTGCCAGCAGCTCCATGGGACTAGCGGGGACAGATACGCAGTATTTT. This gives the protein CASSSMGLAGTDTQYF.

The chain has TRBV15 and TRBJ2-7; D is possibly TRBD2 (5 bases). The ends were cut back, 0 bases at V and 3 bases at J, with 15 bases in the middle. In germline, CDR1 is LNHNV, CDR2 YYDKDF (reference sequence). The CDR3 is 16 residues long. This chain's CDR3 is CATSRDGELSLYEQYF. CDR3 nucleotide sequence: TGTGCCACCAGCAGAGATGGGGAGCTCAGCCTCTACGAGCAGTACTTC.

The J gene is TRBJ2-3, the V gene TRBV3-1; D unresolved. Per the germline V gene, CDR1 is LGHDT and CDR2 is YNNKEL (reference sequence). V gave up 4 bases and J gave up 4 bases, with 9 bases separating them. The CDR3 length is 13 residues. CDR3: CASSRGSADTQYF. The CDR3 nucleotides read TGTGCCAGCAGCCGAGGATCGGCAGATACGCAGTATTTT.

V gene TRBV7-9 combines with J gene TRBJ2-2; D gene unclear. Trimming took 4 bases from V and 6 from J, leaving 12 bases between them. This CDR3 spans 14 amino acids. Germline-derived CDR1 and CDR2 are SEHNR and FQNEAQ (reference sequence). Written as DNA, the CDR3 is TGTGCCAGCAGCTACCTAGGTCGCCCCGGGGAGCTGTTTTTT. Translation: CASSYLGRPGELFF.

The J gene is TRBJ2-3, the V gene TRBV15; 10 bases align to TRBD1. Germline V gene data show CDR1 as LNHNV and CDR2 as YYDKDF (reference sequence). This CDR3 is 15 amino acids long. J was trimmed by 4 bases and V by 4 bases; bases with no gene match: 5. As DNA, the CDR3 is TGTGCCACCAGCACCTGGGACAGGGGATCAGATACGCAGTATTTT. Translating gives CATSTWDRGSDTQYF.

This chain uses TRBV7-8 with TRBJ2-3; tentative D call: TRBD2 (6 bases). Germline CDR1 SGHVS, CDR2 FQNEAQ. With 11 bases removed from V and 3 bases from J, the gap between germline ends came to 18 bases. The CDR3 runs to 14 residues. The chain's CDR3 is CACGTRDLTDTQYF. The CDR3 DNA reads TGTGCCTGTGGGACGCGGGACCTAACAGATACGCAGTATTTT.

The chain uses TRBV2 and TRBJ2-1, with 8 nucleotides matching TRBD2. The CDR3 has 14 amino acids. CDR1 is SNHLY and CDR2 is FYNNEI in the germline V gene. The ends lost 3 bases at V and 7 bases at J; junction bases unmatched: 5. In nucleotides, the CDR3 is TGTGCCAGCAGTGAGGGACTAGAGCAGAATGAGCAGTTCTTC. This translates into CASSEGLEQNEQFF.

The chain has TRBV18 and TRBJ2-2, with 9 bases identical to TRBD1. This CDR3 is built from 16 residues. V dropped 2 bases and J dropped 5; count of bases not matched to a gene: 6. Germline V lookup: CDR1 KGHSH, CDR2 LQKENI. CDR3 DNA: TGTGCCAGCTCACCATCGGGGACAGGGCGGACCGGGGAGCTGTTTTTT. It translates to CASSPSGTGRTGELFF.

The table lists this clonotype with a few counts. The chain couples TRBV18 to TRBJ2-4, with 8 nucleotides matching TRBD2. The trim removed 4 bases at V and 7 bases at J, leaving 9 bases unmatched. Germline-derived CDR1 and CDR2 are KGHSH and LQKENI. The CDR3 runs to 15 residues. The CDR3 region is CASSHRGPGGNIQYF. Here the CDR3 DNA reads TGTGCCAGCTCACACCGCGGGCCGGGGGGGAACATTCAGTACTTC.

CDR3 bases: TGTGCCACCAGTGCCCCGGGGGCGCCCAATGAGCAGTTCTTC. Protein sequence: CATSAPGAPNEQFF. This sequence joins TRBV24-1 and TRBJ2-1, with D perhaps being TRBD1 or TRBD2 (6 bases each). The length of the CDR3 is 14 residues. CDR1 and CDR2 (germline): KGHDR, SFDVKD. V was trimmed by 5 bases and J by 6 bases, leaving 13 bases between them.

The V gene is TRBV5-1, the J gene TRBJ2-1; weak D call: TRBD1 (5 bases). Germline CDR1 SGHRS, CDR2 YFSETQ. The V gene lost 0 bases and the J gene lost 0 bases, with 7 bases spanning the gap. This CDR3 spans 15 amino acids. Here the CDR3 reads CASSLGQYSYNEQFF. CDR3 nucleotide sequence: TGCGCCAGCAGCTTGGGACAGTACTCCTACAATGAGCAGTTCTTC.

This clonotype was detected only once. The chain links TRBV20-1 to TRBJ2-3; TRBD2 agrees at 8 bases. The germline V gene has CDR1 DFQATT and CDR2 SNEGSKA (reference sequence). J lost 5 bases, V lost 6 bases, and 7 bases had no gene match. The CDR3 length is 13 residues. This CDR3 reads CSAGGGQGDTQYF. DNA of the CDR3: TGCAGTGCCGGCGGGGGGCAGGGAGATACGCAGTATTTT.

This clonotype was counted a few times. The chain joins TRBV5-1 to TRBJ2-7; weak D call: TRBD2 (6 bases). Germline V lookup: CDR1 SGHRS, CDR2 YFSETQ. Deletions cut 0 bases from V and 1 base from J, with 14 bases between. The CDR3 contains 16 residues. The CDR3 loop reads CASSLVAGGDSYEQYF. DNA for the CDR3: TGCGCCAGCAGCTTGGTAGCCGGCGGGGATTCCTACGAGCAGTACTTC.

Ten or more counts support this clonotype. The chain combines TRBV4-2 with TRBJ2-1; no clear D. The CDR3 is 15 amino acids. Germline CDR1 reads LGHNA; CDR2 reads YNFKEQ. V was cut by 1 base and J by 9 bases, with 16 bases left in between. CDR3 sequence reads: CASSQGLTMGSEQFF. CDR3 in DNA: TGTGCCAGCAGCCAAGGTCTAACCATGGGTAGTGAGCAGTTCTTC.

The chain has TRBV24-1 and TRBJ2-1; D remains ambiguous. This CDR3 region has 15 residues. Germline V lookup: CDR1 KGHDR, CDR2 SFDVKD. Trimming pared 2 bases from V and 5 bases from J, leaving 12 bases between. CDR3 region: CATSDSETVDNEQFF. CDR3 DNA: TGTGCCACCAGTGATTCCGAGACTGTAGACAATGAGCAGTTCTTC.

For the CDR3, the DNA is TGTGCCAGCACTACTACTAACAGCGGGAGAGGTGAGCAGTTCTTC. It encodes CASTTTNSGRGEQFF. The chain employs TRBV5-5 and TRBJ2-1, with 8 bases that match TRBD2. In germline, CDR1 is SGHKS, CDR2 YYEKEE (reference sequence). The CDR3 contains 15 residues. Losses at the gene ends were 6 bases for V and 9 bases for J; bases not matched to a gene: 14.

The chain links TRBV5-1 to TRBJ2-7, with 11 bases identical to TRBD2. This CDR3 spans 15 amino acids. J gave up 3 bases and V 4 bases, and 6 bases lay outside the gene matches. Germline V gene data show CDR1 as SGHRS and CDR2 as YFSETQ. The CDR3 protein is CASSITSGSFYEQYF. In DNA form, the CDR3 reads TGCGCCAGCAGCATCACTAGCGGGAGTTTCTACGAGCAGTACTTC. The full variable domain, its missing parts supplied by reference TRBV5-1 and TRBJ2-7, is KAGVTQTPRYLIKTRGQQVTLSCSPISGHRSVSWYQQTPGQGLQFLFEYFSETQRNKGNFPGRFSGRQFSNSRSEMNVSTLELGDSALYLCASSITSGSFYEQYFGPGTRLTVT.

This clonotype was seen a handful of times. This chain joins TRBV20-1 and TRBJ2-1, with 15 bases matching TRBD2. The CDR3 covers 20 residues. Unmatched junction bases numbered 19, after V lost 1 base and J lost 9 bases. The germline gives CDR1 DFQATT, CDR2 SNEGSKA (reference sequence). This CDR3 is CSARAAGTSGRPRDSVEQFF. The CDR3 nucleotides read TGCAGTGCTAGAGCCGCCGGGACTAGCGGGAGGCCTCGGGACAGTGTTGAGCAGTTCTTC.

The chain recombines TRBV7-3 with TRBJ2-2; 8 nucleotides agree with TRBD1. The V gene end was trimmed by 5 bases and the J gene end by 4 bases; junction bases not matched to a gene: 9. The germline V gene has CDR1 SGHTA and CDR2 FQGTGA. The CDR3 covers 16 residues. CDR3 sequence (DNA): TGTGCCAGCAGCGGGAACAGGGGGACAGTCACCGGGGAGCTGTTTTTT. This codes for CASSGNRGTVTGELFF.

This clonotype appeared a few times. The chain employs TRBV6-6 and TRBJ1-5; possible D gene TRBD1, 6 bases. The CDR3 has 13 residues. Trimming took off 7 bases at V and 5 bases at J, with 12 bases between the two ends. Germline V gene lookup returns CDR1 MNHNY and CDR2 SVGAGI (reference sequence). The CDR3 DNA is TGTGCCAGCATGCGGGGGGCCTATCAGCCCCAGCATTTT. Amino acid sequence: CASMRGAYQPQHF.

The rearrangement uses TRBV16 and TRBJ2-7; TRBD1 agrees at 10 bases. The ends lost 4 bases at V and 1 base at J; junction bases unmatched: 4. CDR1 and CDR2 from the germline V gene are KGHSY and FQNENV. The length of the CDR3 is 15 residues. This chain's CDR3 is CASSLRQGASYEQYF. The CDR3 DNA follows: TGTGCCAGCAGCCTAAGACAGGGGGCATCCTACGAGCAGTACTTC.

This clonotype was observed a few times. This sequence joins TRBV28 and TRBJ2-5; D is unclear. The germline V gene has CDR1 MDHEN and CDR2 SYDVKM. The CDR3 is made up of 15 amino acids. Trimming took off 5 bases at V and 0 bases at J, with 13 bases between the two ends. The DNA for the CDR3 is TGTGCCAGCAGTCGGCGGATATCGTACCAAGAGACCCAGTACTTC. It is translated as CASSRRISYQETQYF. The full variable domain, in which reference TRBV28 and TRBJ2-5 provide the parts outside the CDR3, is DVKVTQSSRYLVKRTGEKVFLECVQDMDHENMFWYRQDPGLGLRLIYFSYDVKMKEKGDIPEGYSVSREKKERFSLILESASTNQTSMYLCASSRRISYQETQYFGPGTRLLVL.

This clonotype was detected a few times. The J gene is TRBJ1-1, the V gene TRBV20-1; possible D gene TRBD1, 6 bases. The germline gives CDR1 DFQATT, CDR2 SNEGSKA (reference sequence). V was shortened by 2 bases and J by 4 bases, with 11 bases between the two germline ends. CDR3 length: 13 residues. CDR3 sequence: CSARLDRFTEAFF. The CDR3 coding sequence is TGCAGTGCTAGACTGGACAGATTCACTGAAGCTTTCTTT.

The rearrangement uses TRBV4-3 and TRBJ2-5, with 10 bases fitting TRBD2. The CDR3 runs 16 residues. Germline assignment: CDR1 LGHNA and CDR2 YSLEER. J lost 1 base, V lost 2 bases, and 4 bases had no gene match. CDR3 bases: TGCGCCAGCAGCCAACTAGCGGGAGCGTTCCAAGAGACCCAGTACTTC. It translates to CASSQLAGAFQETQYF.

This clonotype was counted only a few times. The J gene is TRBJ2-7, the V gene TRBV4-3; D remains ambiguous. CDR1 and CDR2 from the germline V gene are LGHNA and YSLEER. The CDR3 covers 13 residues. V dropped 4 bases and J dropped 4 bases, with 11 bases sitting between them. The CDR3 is CASSLSRGYEQYF. CDR3 coding DNA: TGCGCCAGCAGCCTTTCTCGAGGATACGAGCAGTACTTC.